The 10 T cell receptor beta chains listed next were all sequenced from one sample in a study of cytomegalovirus exposure and HLA in healthy donors. The PCR ran on 60 Vbeta and 13 Jbeta primers. Some clones are missing from TCRdb's copy, which holds only in-frame ones; the method was immunoSEQ multiplex PCR. The data contain roughly 98,000 clones, around 72% of them singletons. The source material was PBMCs. The receptors were sampled from a young man in good health and CMV-seropositive.

The chain uses TRBV19 and TRBJ1-4; D gene uncertain. This CDR3 has 12 amino acids. Germline V gene sequence: CDR1 LNHDA, CDR2 SQIVND (reference sequence). Trimming left V 5 bases short and J 5 bases short, with 6 bases between. As DNA, the CDR3 is TGTGCCAGTAGTTACAAGAATGAAAAACTGTTTTTT. Its protein product is CASSYKNEKLFF.

This clone was seen a handful of times. The V gene is TRBV7-6, the J gene TRBJ2-7, with D tentatively TRBD2 (6 bases). The CDR3 has 15 residues. V lost 5 bases, J lost 5 bases, and 19 bases lay in between. Germline V gives CDR1 SGHVS, CDR2 FNYEAQ. The CDR3 nucleotides are TGTGCCAGCAGCCTGGTGACCGCGGGGAGCCACGAGCAGTACTTC. Its translation: CASSLVTAGSHEQYF.

The chain links TRBV10-1 to TRBJ1-2; no firm D call. The germline CDR1 and CDR2 sequences are WNHNN and SYGVQD (reference sequence). Trimming removed 3 bases from V and 3 bases from J, with 8 bases in between. This CDR3 is 13 amino acids long. This chain's CDR3 is CASSDSTYYGYTF. Here the CDR3 DNA reads TGCGCCAGCAGTGATTCGACTTACTATGGCTACACCTTC.

The chain uses TRBV28 and TRBJ1-2; D is perhaps TRBD1 (6 bases). This CDR3 comprises 16 residues. Germline V gives CDR1 MDHEN, CDR2 SYDVKM. The V and J ends lost 4 bases and 8 bases respectively, with 23 bases between them. CDR3 loop: CASSSYPGQGKYGYTF. The CDR3 DNA reads TGTGCCAGCAGTTCATACCCAGGGCAGGGGAAATACGGCTACACCTTC.

V usage is TRBV29-1 and J usage is TRBJ2-1; 8 bases line up with TRBD2. Germline V gives CDR1 SQVTM, CDR2 ANQGSEA. The V segment lost 8 bases and the J segment 7 bases; nucleotides outside the gene matches: 19. The CDR3 contains 16 residues. CDR3 DNA sequence: TGCAGCCTGAGGGGTCGGGAGGGCCCTTTTAGAAATGAGCAGTTCTTC. Amino acid sequence: CSLRGREGPFRNEQFF.

The gene calls are TRBV29-1 and TRBJ1-1; a weak D match, TRBD1 (5 bases). The CDR3 is 14 residues long. The germline V gene has CDR1 SQVTM and CDR2 ANQGSEA. Trimming removed 4 bases from V and 1 base from J, with 13 bases in between. The CDR3 loop reads CSVGQQGRNTEAFF. The CDR3 DNA sequence: TGCAGCGTTGGTCAGCAGGGTCGGAACACTGAAGCTTTCTTT.

The CDR3 DNA reads TGTGCCAGCAGCTTGGGAGAGGAGGGGGCATACTTC. Its translation: CASSLGEEGAYF. The gene calls are TRBV5-4 and TRBJ2-7; tentatively, D is TRBD1 (7 bases). The CDR3 totals 12 residues. Germline lookup yields CDR1 SGHNT and CDR2 YYREEE (reference sequence). V was shortened by 0 bases and J by 13 bases, with 14 bases between the two germline ends.

This sequence joins TRBV5-1 and TRBJ1-2; D is perhaps TRBD1 (6 bases). The germline gives CDR1 SGHRS, CDR2 YFSETQ. The CDR3 extends over 15 amino acids. V gave up 4 bases and J gave up 0 bases, with 13 bases separating them. The chain's CDR3 is CASSPTGFANYGYTF. In nucleotides, the CDR3 is TGCGCCAGCAGCCCAACAGGGTTTGCTAACTATGGCTACACCTTC.

As regards this clone: At the DNA level, this CDR3 is encoded by other sequences in the same sample as well. The chain is built from TRBV7-2 and TRBJ2-1, with D possibly being TRBD2 (5 bases). There are 14 residues in the CDR3. Germline lookup yields CDR1 SGHTA and CDR2 FQGNSA. Trimming cost V 2 bases and J 7 bases, with 12 bases left between them. In DNA, the CDR3 is TGTGCCAGCAGCTTAAGAGCGTCGGGGAATGAGCAGTTCTTC. It encodes CASSLRASGNEQFF.

The rearrangement links TRBV19 to TRBJ2-5; 9 bases match TRBD2. The CDR3 consists of 16 residues. V gave up 3 bases and J gave up 3 bases; unmatched junction bases: 8. Germline V gives CDR1 LNHDA, CDR2 SQIVND (reference sequence). The DNA for the CDR3 is TGTGCCAGTAGTATTCATCCAGCGGGGGGAGAAGAGACCCAGTACTTC. This translates into CASSIHPAGGEETQYF. The full variable domain, with the rest looked up from reference TRBV19 and TRBJ2-5, is DGGITQSPKYLFRKEGQNVTLSCEQNLNHDAMYWYRQDPGQGLRLIYYSQIVNDFQKGDIAEGYSVSREKKESFPLTVTSAQKNPTAFYLCASSIHPAGGEETQYFGPGTRLLVL.